This T cell receptor beta chain was retrieved from a study of cytomegalovirus exposure and HLA in healthy donors. A multiplex PCR was run with 60 Vbeta primers and 13 Jbeta primers. Generated by immunoSEQ multiplex PCR, the TCRdb table keeps only in-frame clones and is missing some. The repertoire holds about 130,000 clones, with 70% to 80% as singletons. CDR3 length equals 13 residues. The V end lost 4 bases, the J end lost 7 bases, and 11 bases lay between the germline ends. From germline, CDR1 is SGHAT and CDR2 FQDESV (reference sequence). The chain uses TRBV11-1 and TRBJ1-5; D gene uncertain. This clonotype originated in a woman aged 55-69 years in good health and CMV-seropositive. Sequenced input: PBMCs. CDR3 region: CASSSRPGQPQHF. Written as DNA, the CDR3 is TGTGCCAGCAGCTCCCGGCCCGGGCAGCCCCAGCATTTT.